Listed below are T cell receptor beta chains from one sample, sequenced in a study of blood T cell repertoires in COVID-19. The data were produced by immunoSEQ multiplex PCR, yet TCRdb's version contains in-frame clones alone and is incomplete. The sample lists 200,000 to 250,000 clones, about 79% occurring once. Material: peripheral blood. Every receptor here comes from a man in his fifties or sixties with active or convalescent COVID-19. Each CDR3 is given with its conserved first and last residue.

v_call cdr3_aa
TRBV5-1 CASRSGGGTDTQYF
TRBV2 CASSERRDSRGTEAFF
TRBV3-1/TRBV3-2 CASSQVVERRIGKTQYF
TRBV6-6 CASSYAGGSNEQFF
TRBV7-9 CASSYWLGGGSEAFF
TRBV5-1 CASSLGQEYNEQFF
TRBV28 CASTGVGEETQYF
TRBV10-3 CAISRTSGTSTDTQYF
TRBV7-9 CASRRTDPTGDGYTF
TRBV7-9 CASSPRFQGFGNEQFF
TRBV7-9 CASSYHGGQGETQYF
TRBV28 CASSAPSLAGNEQFF
TRBV5-1 CASSLAETSGGATDTQYF
TRBV2 CASSETRTGGGKNIQYF
TRBV6-2/TRBV6-3 CASSWSGRVTDTQYF
TRBV7-3 CASSQTGGYGYGYTF
TRBV11-2 CASSFVTGELFF
TRBV15 CATEPAPNYGYTF
TRBV6-5 CASSYRDRQPYNEQFF
TRBV4-3 CASSHSGLANTIYF
TRBV7-9 CASSYRLAASYNEQFF
TRBV4-1 CASSQDGRGNTEAFF
TRBV20-1 CSARTVHEQFF
TRBV5-4 CASSASGGSAETQYF
TRBV15 CATSRVGGSRSRELFF
TRBV9 CASSGSGGTYNEQFF
TRBV5-1 CASSLRGNEKLFF
TRBV7-9 CASSAARDRGYTGELFF
TRBV7-9 CASRSLLGLSYNEQFF
TRBV18 CASSSRTAMNTEAFF
TRBV5-1 CASSSRGPGNTIYF
TRBV6-2/TRBV6-3 CASSRQNQETQYF
TRBV19 CASRAGRGNYGYTF